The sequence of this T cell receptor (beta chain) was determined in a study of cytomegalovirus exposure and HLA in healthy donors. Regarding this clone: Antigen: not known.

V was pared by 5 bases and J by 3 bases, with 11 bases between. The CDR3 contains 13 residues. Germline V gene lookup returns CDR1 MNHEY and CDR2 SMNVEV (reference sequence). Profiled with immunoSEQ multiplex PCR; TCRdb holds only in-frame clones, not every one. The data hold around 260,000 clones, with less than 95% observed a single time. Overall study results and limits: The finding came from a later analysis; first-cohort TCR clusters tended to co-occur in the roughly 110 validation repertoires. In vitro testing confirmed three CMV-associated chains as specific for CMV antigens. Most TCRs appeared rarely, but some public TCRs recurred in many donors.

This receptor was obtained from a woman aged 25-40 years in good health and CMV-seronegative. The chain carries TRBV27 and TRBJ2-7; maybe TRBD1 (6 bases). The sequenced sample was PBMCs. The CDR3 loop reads CASSPGQYYEQYF. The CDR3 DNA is TGTGCCAGCAGTCCCGGACAGTACTACGAGCAGTACTTC.